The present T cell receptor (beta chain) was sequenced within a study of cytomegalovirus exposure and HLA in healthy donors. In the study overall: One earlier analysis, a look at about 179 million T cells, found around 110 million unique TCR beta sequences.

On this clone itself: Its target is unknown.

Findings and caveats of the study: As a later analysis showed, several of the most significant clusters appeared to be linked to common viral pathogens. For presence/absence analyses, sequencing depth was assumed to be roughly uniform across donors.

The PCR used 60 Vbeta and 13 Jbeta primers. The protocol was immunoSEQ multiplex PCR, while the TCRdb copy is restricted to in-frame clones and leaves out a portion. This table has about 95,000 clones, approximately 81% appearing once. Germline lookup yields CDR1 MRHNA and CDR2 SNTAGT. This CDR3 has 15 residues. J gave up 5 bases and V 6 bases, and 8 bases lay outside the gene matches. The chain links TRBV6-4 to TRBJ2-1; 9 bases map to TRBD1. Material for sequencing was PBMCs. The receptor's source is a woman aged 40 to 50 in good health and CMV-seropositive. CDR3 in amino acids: CASSLSGTGHNEQFF. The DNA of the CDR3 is TGTGCCAGCAGCCTCTCCGGGACAGGGCACAATGAGCAGTTCTTC.